This is a list of T cell receptor beta chains from one sample in a study of follicular helper T cells after annual influenza vaccination. Clones were read by immunoSEQ multiplex PCR, and TCRdb kept only the in-frame ones, dropping some. The data show 5,000 to 6,500 clones, roughly 80% seen once. The sequencing here drew on CXCR5- memory CD4+ T cells sorted from blood, taken on the day of influenza vaccination. These receptors came from an adult who received the influenza vaccine. CDR3s leave out the opening cysteine and the closing phenylalanine or tryptophan. Fields, in order: V gene, CDR3 protein.

TRBV30 AWNEGLNTEAF
TRBV6-1 ASSEIRNTEAF
TRBV19 ASSIKQGAGEKLF
TRBV7-2 ASSSLRDSRAYTQY
TRBV18 ASSPERITLGTDTQY
TRBV5-4 ASSLKGVFGGPGYT
TRBV28 ASSLWSSGSYNEQF
TRBV21-1 ASSTTKDRPNTGELF
TRBV25-1 ASSANRGGYT
TRBV29-1 SVGGTSGKTYNEQF
TRBV7-6 ASSSGTPTAEQY
TRBV30 ALDRSNEKLF
TRBV2 ASSRNGNEQF
TRBV5-1 ASSEGQGATGYT